This T cell receptor (beta chain) was documented in a study of T cells after yellow fever vaccination. TCRdb re-analysed the 5' RACE reads in MiXCR, keeping a single row per CDR3 protein. This table has 300,000 to 350,000 distinct CDR3 sequences, roughly 4% appearing once. Whole-study results and caveats: Any FACS-sorted repertoire could hold abundant clonotypes that contaminate it from the bulk population. Among all clonotypes, a small share was observed in both CD4 and CD8 compartments. Post-booster repertoires contained most primary-vaccination clones again (roughly 97% CD4, around 88% CD8). Peak timing came faster in the weaker secondary response, day 5 versus 15.

The CDR3 contains 10 residues. V gave up 10 bases and J gave up 7 bases, with 10 bases separating them. The germline V gene encodes CDR1 LGHNT and CDR2 FRNRAP. About this clonotype itself: The target antigen is unknown.

The chain combines TRBV12-5 with TRBJ1-2, with D uncertain. Source: PBMCs, taken 5 days after the yellow fever booster vaccination. The sequence derives from a man aged 18 to 29 who received the YFV17D yellow fever vaccine. The CDR3 DNA sequence: TGTGCTACCCCTGTCGGTGGCTACACCTTC. Its translation: CATPVGGYTF.